This T cell receptor (beta chain) derives from a study of beta chain bispecific antibodies for T cell cancers. Study-level findings and limits: Anti-TRBV12 exposure, compared with anti-CD19, reduced the TRBV12-3 proportion of TRBV signal by 98.9%. Normal T cells contributed less of the targeted TRBV signal than the leukemia cells did.

This clonotype was counted between two and nine times. The antigen is unknown. Blood mononuclear cells were expanded for approximately 3 days using either OKT3 anti-CD3 antibody or CD3/CD28 beads. Each CDR3 protein gets one entry after TCRdb re-called the 5' RACE reads with MiXCR. The sample has 20,000 to 25,000 distinct CDR3 sequences, more than 2% seen once. V gave up 7 bases and J gave up 3 bases, with 21 bases separating them. The CDR3 has 16 residues. This specimen consisted of healthy donor T cells cultured with leukemia cells, obtained from a culture containing a bispecific antibody targeting TCR Vbeta12. The receptor comes from a human donor in good health. Some clones in this sample may be carry-over from other donors' samples. The V and J genes are TRBV12-3 or TRBV12-4 and TRBJ1-1, with D tentatively TRBD1 (5 bases). CDR3 region: CASTLSPWVGDTEAFF. The CDR3 DNA reads as TGTGCCAGCACCCTCTCTCCCTGGGTAGGGGACACTGAAGCTTTCTTT.